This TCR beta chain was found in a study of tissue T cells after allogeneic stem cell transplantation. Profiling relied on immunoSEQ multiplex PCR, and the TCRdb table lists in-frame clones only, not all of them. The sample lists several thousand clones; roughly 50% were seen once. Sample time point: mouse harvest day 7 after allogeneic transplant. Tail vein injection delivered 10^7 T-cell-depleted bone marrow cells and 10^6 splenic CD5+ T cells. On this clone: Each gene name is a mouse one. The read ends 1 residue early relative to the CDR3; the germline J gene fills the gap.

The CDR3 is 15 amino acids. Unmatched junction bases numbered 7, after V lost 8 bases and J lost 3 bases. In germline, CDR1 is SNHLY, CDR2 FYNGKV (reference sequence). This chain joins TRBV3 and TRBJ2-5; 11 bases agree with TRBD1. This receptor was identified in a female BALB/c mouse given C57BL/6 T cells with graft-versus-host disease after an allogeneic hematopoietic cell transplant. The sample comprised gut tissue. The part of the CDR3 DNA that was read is TGTGCCAGCGCTAGGACAGGGGGCAGTCAAGACACCCAGTAC. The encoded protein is CASARTGGSQDTQY. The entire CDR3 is CASARTGGSQDTQYF.